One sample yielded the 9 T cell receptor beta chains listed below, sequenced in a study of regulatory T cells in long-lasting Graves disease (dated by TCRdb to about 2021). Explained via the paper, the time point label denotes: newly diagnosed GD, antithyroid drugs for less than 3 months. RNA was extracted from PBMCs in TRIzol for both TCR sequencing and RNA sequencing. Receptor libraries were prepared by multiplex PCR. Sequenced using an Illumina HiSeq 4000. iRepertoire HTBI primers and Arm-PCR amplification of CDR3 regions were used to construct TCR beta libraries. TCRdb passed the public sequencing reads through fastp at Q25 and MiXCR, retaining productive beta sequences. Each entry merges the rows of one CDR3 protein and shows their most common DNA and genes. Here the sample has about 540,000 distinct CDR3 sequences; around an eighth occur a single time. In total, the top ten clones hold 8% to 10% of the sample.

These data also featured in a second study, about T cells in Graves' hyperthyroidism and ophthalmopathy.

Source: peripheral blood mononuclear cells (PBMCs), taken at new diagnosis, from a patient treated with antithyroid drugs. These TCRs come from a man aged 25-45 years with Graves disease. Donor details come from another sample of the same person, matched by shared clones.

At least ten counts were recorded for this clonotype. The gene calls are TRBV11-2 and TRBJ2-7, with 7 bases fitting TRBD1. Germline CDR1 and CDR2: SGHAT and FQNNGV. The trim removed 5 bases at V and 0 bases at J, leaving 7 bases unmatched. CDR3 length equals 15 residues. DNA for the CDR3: TGTGCCAGCAGCCCTAGAGAGGGGGCCTCCTACGAGCAGTACTTC. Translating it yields CASSPREGASYEQYF.

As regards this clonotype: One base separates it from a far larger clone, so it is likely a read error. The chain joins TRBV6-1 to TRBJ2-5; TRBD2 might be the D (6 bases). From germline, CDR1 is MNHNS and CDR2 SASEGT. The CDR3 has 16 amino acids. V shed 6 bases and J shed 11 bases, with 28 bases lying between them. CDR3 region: CASRRSRDLAYNEQYF. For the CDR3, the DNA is TGTGCCAGCAGAAGGTCGCGGGACCTAGCCTACAATGAGCAGTACTTC.

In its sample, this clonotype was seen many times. The CDR3 DNA reads as TGTGCCAGCAGTCTCACAGGGAGCGGGAGACCCTACGAGCAGTACTTC. Translation: CASSLTGSGRPYEQYF. The genes are TRBV6-1 and TRBJ2-7; 8 nucleotides align to TRBD2. This CDR3 is 16 amino acids long. With V trimmed by 5 bases and J by 2 bases, 11 bases remained unmatched. The V gene's germline CDR1 is MNHNS and CDR2 SASEGT.

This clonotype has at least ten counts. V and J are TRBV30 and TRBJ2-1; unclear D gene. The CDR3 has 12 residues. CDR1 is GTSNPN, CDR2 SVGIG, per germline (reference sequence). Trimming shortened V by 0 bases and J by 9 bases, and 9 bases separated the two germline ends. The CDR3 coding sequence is TGTGCCTGGAGTGTAGGCAGCGCTGAGCAGTTCTTC. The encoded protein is CAWSVGSAEQFF.

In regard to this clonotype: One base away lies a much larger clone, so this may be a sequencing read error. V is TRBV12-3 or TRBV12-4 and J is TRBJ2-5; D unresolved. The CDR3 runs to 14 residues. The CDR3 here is CTSSFDTRGETQYF. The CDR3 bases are TGTACCAGCAGTTTTGACACCCGAGGAGAGACCCAGTACTTC.

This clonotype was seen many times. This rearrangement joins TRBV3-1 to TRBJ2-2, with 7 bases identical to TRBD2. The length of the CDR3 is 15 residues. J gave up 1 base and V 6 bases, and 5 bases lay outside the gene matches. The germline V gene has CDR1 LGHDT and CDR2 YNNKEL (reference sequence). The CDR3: CASSPSGGNTGELFF. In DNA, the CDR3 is TGTGCCAGCAGTCCTAGCGGAGGGAACACCGGGGAGCTGTTTTTT. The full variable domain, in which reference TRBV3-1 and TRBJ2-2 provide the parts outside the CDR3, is DTAVSQTPKYLVTQMGNDKSIKCEQNLGHDTMYWYKQDSKKFLKIMFSYNNKELIINETVPNRFSPKSPDKAHLNLHINSLELGDSAVYFCASSPSGGNTGELFFGEGSRLTVL.

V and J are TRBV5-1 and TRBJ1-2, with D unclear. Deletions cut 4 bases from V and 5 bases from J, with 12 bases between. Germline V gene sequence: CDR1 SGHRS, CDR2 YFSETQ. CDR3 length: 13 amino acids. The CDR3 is CASSPETLYGYTF. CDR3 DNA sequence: TGCGCCAGCAGCCCGGAAACATTGTATGGCTACACCTTC.

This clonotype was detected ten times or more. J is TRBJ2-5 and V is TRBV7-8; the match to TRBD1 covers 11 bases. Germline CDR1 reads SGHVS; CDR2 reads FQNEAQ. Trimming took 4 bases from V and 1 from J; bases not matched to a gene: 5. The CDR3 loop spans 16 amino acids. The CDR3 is CASSSSGTGGQETQYF. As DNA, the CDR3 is TGTGCCAGCAGCTCATCCGGGACAGGGGGCCAAGAGACCCAGTACTTC.

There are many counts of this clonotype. CDR3 in amino acids: CASSGRLAGEYEQYF. The CDR3, as DNA: TGTGCCAGCAGCGGGAGACTAGCGGGAGAGTACGAGCAGTACTTC. The chain is built from TRBV11-2 and TRBJ2-7; 12 bases align to TRBD2. The CDR3 sequence is 15 residues long. Looked up from germline, CDR1 is SGHAT and CDR2 is FQNNGV. With 5 bases clipped from V and 4 bases from J, the junction kept 6 bases outside the gene matches.